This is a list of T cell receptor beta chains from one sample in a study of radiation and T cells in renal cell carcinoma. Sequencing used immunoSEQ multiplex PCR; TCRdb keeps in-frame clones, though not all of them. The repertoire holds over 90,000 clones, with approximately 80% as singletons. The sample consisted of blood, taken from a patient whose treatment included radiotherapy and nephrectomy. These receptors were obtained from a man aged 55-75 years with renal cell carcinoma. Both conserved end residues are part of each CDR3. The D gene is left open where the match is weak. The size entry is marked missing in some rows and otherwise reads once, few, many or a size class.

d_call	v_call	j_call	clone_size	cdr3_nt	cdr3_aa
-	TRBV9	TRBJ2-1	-	TGTGCCAGCAGCGGGGACGTCCGGGGTATAAATGAGCAGTTCTTC	CASSGDVRGINEQFF
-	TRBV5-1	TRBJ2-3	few	TGCGCCAGCAGCCGAATTCCGCCCCCAGATACGCAGTATTTT	CASSRIPPPDTQYF
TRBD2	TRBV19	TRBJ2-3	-	TGTGCCAGTAGTATACTAGCGGGGGGCACAGATACGCAGTATTTT	CASSILAGGTDTQYF
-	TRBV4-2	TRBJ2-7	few	TGTGCCAGCAGCCAAGTGCGGACGAGGGGCACCCTATACGAGCAGTACTTC	CASSQVRTRGTLYEQYF
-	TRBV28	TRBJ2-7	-	TGTGCCAGCAGTCCACTGAGGGGGGCCGGTGGGTACGAGCAGTACTTC	CASSPLRGAGGYEQYF
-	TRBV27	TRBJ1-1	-	TGTGCCAGCAGTTTAGGGCGGTCCACTGAAGCTTTCTTT	CASSLGRSTEAFF
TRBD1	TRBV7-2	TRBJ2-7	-	TGTGCCAGCAGCTTAGACATGACAGGGCCCGAGCAGTACTTC	CASSLDMTGPEQYF
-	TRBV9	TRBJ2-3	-	TGTGCCAGCAGCGTAGACCTGGATACGCAGTATTTT	CASSVDLDTQYF
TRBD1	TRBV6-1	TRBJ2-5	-	TGTGCCAGCAGGGAGGACAGGGGATCCCAAGAGACCCAGTACTTC	CASREDRGSQETQYF
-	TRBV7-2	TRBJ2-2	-	TGTGCCAGCAGCTTAGTATCTGGATCCGGGGAGCTGTTTTTT	CASSLVSGSGELFF
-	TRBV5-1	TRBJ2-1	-	TGCGCCAGCAGCTTAGAGGGGCGTCACGATGAGCAGTTCTTC	CASSLEGRHDEQFF
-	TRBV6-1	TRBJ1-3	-	TGTGCCAGCAGTCCGCAGGGTGGGTCTGGAAACACCATATATTTT	CASSPQGGSGNTIYF
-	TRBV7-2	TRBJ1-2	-	TGTGCCAGCACCCGGGACGGAGCAAACTATGGCTACACCTTC	CASTRDGANYGYTF
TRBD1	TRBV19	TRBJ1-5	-	TGTGCCAGTAGTGTACCAGGGGGCTTGGGTCTCAATGTGCAGCCCCAGCATTTT	CASSVPGGLGLNVQPQHF
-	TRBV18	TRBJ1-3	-	TGTGCCAGCTCACCGAGGAACACCGCCGGCTCTGGAAACACCATATATTTT	CASSPRNTAGSGNTIYF
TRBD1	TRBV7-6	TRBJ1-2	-	TGTGCCAGCAGCTTACTAGGATCGACAGGGAACTATGGCTACACCTTC	CASSLLGSTGNYGYTF
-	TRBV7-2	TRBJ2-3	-	TGTGCCAGCAGATTAGTAGGAGCGGCCAGCACAGATACGCAGTATTTT	CASRLVGAASTDTQYF
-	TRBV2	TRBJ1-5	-	TGTGCCAGCAGGACTCGGGGGTGGAATCAGCCCCAGCATTTT	CASRTRGWNQPQHF
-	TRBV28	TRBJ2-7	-	TGTGCCAGCAGCCGCCCCGGGGACAAGGCCTACGAGCAGTACTTC	CASSRPGDKAYEQYF
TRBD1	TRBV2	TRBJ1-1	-	TGTGCCAGCCAGGGGGCGTACGGGGTCTACACTGAAGCTTTCTTT	CASQGAYGVYTEAFF
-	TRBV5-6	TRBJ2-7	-	TGTGCCAGCAGCTTGGACTATCAGATCTCCTACGAGCAGTACTTC	CASSLDYQISYEQYF
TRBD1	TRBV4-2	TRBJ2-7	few	TGTGCCAGCAGCCAAGAGGGGTGGAAACAGGGGGTACCCTACGAGCAGTACTTC	CASSQEGWKQGVPYEQYF
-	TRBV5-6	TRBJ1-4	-	TGTGCCAGCAGCTACGCAACTAATGAAAAACTGTTTTTT	CASSYATNEKLFF
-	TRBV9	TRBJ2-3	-	TGTGCCAGCAGCGTAGGAGGGGGGTACTCAGATACGCAGTATTTT	CASSVGGGYSDTQYF
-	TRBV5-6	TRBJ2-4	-	TGTGCCAGCAGCCCGGGACTAGCCAAAAACATTCAGTACTTC	CASSPGLAKNIQYF
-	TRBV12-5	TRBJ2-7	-	TGTGCTAGTGGCCCTCCAAGGGCGGAGTACGAGCAGTACTTC	CASGPPRAEYEQYF
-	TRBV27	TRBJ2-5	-	TGTGCCAGCGGCAGAAGTCAAGAGACCCAGTACTTC	CASGRSQETQYF
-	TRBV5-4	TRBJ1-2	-	TGTGCCAGCAGCGAAACAGGATTTAACTATGGCTACACCTTC	CASSETGFNYGYTF
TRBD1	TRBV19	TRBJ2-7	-	TGTGCCAGTAGTCCCCAAGGGACAGGGGGATACGAGCAGTACTTC	CASSPQGTGGYEQYF
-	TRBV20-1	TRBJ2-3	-	TGCAGTGCTTCAACAGATACGCAGTATTTT	CSASTDTQYF
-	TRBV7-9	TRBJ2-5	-	TGTGCCAGCAGCTCCATTCAGTGGGAGACCCAGTACTTC	CASSSIQWETQYF
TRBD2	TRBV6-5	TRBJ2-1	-	TGTGCCAGCAGGATTAGCGGGAGCCACAATGAGCAGTTCTTC	CASRISGSHNEQFF
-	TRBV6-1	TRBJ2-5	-	TGTGCCAGCAGGGCAGGGGCTTGGGCGGAGACCCAGTACTTC	CASRAGAWAETQYF
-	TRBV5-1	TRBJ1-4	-	TGCGCCAGCAGCTTGGGACGAGGGGAACTGTTTTTT	CASSLGRGELFF
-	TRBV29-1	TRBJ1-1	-	TGCAGCGTTGAGCGGGGGATGAACACTGAAGCTTTCTTT	CSVERGMNTEAFF
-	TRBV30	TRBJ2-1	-	TGTGCCTGGATGGCTCTCAGCCTCAATGAGCAGTTCTTC	CAWMALSLNEQFF
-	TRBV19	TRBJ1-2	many	TGTGCCAGTAGTCCCCTTGGCAGGGTGAGCTATGGCTACACCTTC	CASSPLGRVSYGYTF
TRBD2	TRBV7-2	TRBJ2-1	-	TGTGCCAGCAGCTTGACTAGCGGGAGCGTTCCTGAGCAGTTCTTC	CASSLTSGSVPEQFF
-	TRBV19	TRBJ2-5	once	TGTGCCAGTAGTGTATCTAGCGAGAGTTACCAAGAGACCCAGTACTTC	CASSVSSESYQETQYF
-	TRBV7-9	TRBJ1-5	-	TGTGCCAGCAGCTCCGGCGGGTGGCAGCCCCAGCATTTT	CASSSGGWQPQHF
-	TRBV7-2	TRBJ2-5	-	TGTGCCAGCAGCCGGGATTGGGGAGAGACCCAGTACTTC	CASSRDWGETQYF
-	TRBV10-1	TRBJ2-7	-	TGCGCCAGCAGTGCGAGACCGGGACTCTCCTACGAGCAGTACTTC	CASSARPGLSYEQYF
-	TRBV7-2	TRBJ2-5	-	TGTGCCAGCAGCTTAGGAGGGCGGGTGGAAGAGACCCAGTACTTC	CASSLGGRVEETQYF